A selection of T cell receptor beta chains follows, all from one sample in a study of CD4 T cells in relation to SARS-CoV-2 and coronaviruses. The assay was immunoSEQ multiplex PCR, and TCRdb's table has in-frame clones only and misses some. Here the sample spans roughly 38,000 clones, under 90% being singletons. Their cognate antigens are unknown. Sequencing was carried out using naive CD4+ T cells from PBMCs, cultured in vitro. The receptors originated from an adult with COVID-19. The CDR3 runs from the conserved cysteine through the conserved F or W. A D gene is named only where the DNA matches it firmly. Clone sizes are given selectively: once, few, many, or a class where the clone is expanded.

TRBJ2-1 TRBD1 once TRBV5-6 TGTGCCAGCAGCTTTCGGTCAGGGGGACACGAGCAGTTCTTC CASSFRSGGHEQFF
TRBJ2-1 - - TRBV3-1/TRBV3-2 TGTGCCAGCAGCCCATCTAGCGTACAGGCCCCTCTCTACAATGAGCAGTTCTTC CASSPSSVQAPLYNEQFF
TRBJ2-6 - - TRBV7-9 TGTGCCAGCAGCTTTGAGAGCTCTGGGGCCAACGTCCTGACTTTC CASSFESSGANVLTF
TRBJ1-4 TRBD1 - TRBV3-1/TRBV3-2 TGTGCCAGCAGCCCTACGACAGGGCAGGATGAAAAACTGTTTTTT CASSPTTGQDEKLFF
TRBJ2-5 TRBD2 - TRBV28 TGTGCCAGCAGACCAGCGGGAGGTCTTCAAGAGACCCAGTACTTC CASRPAGGLQETQYF
TRBJ1-1 TRBD1 - TRBV5-4 TGTGCCAGCAGCCGAGAACGGGGACAGGGGGCGATTCGCACTGAAGCTTTCTTT CASSRERGQGAIRTEAFF
TRBJ2-7 - - TRBV7-3 TGTGCCAGCAGCTTGATTGGGGGGGCCTCCTACGAGCAGTACTTC CASSLIGGASYEQYF
TRBJ1-2 - - TRBV7-8 TGTGCCAGCAGCTTAGGCTCAGGCCCCGCCTATGGCTACACCTTC CASSLGSGPAYGYTF
TRBJ2-7 - - TRBV28 TGTGCCAGCAGTTTAGGCGGCCTTCACCCCTACGAGCAGTACTTC CASSLGGLHPYEQYF
TRBJ2-2 TRBD2 once TRBV6-5 TGTGCCAGCAGACTAGCGGCCACCGGGGAGCTGTTTTTT CASRLAATGELFF
TRBJ2-7 - - TRBV7-2 TGTGCCAGCAGCCCATTACAGGGCTACGAGCAGTACTTC CASSPLQGYEQYF
TRBJ2-3 - once TRBV5-4 TGTGCCAGCAGCTTTGGACAGAGCGCTAGCACAGATACGCAGTATTTT CASSFGQSASTDTQYF
TRBJ2-5 TRBD2 - TRBV7-9 TGTGCCAGCAGCCCTGGGACTAGCGGGATTAGAGAGACCCAGTACTTC CASSPGTSGIRETQYF
TRBJ2-7 - - TRBV20-1 TGCAGTGCAAACGAGCAGTACTTC CSANEQYF
TRBJ2-1 - - TRBV2 TGTGCCAGCATGGATCGAGAGGGCTCCTACAATGAGCAGTTCTTC CASMDREGSYNEQFF
TRBJ1-1 - - TRBV28 TGTGCCAGCAGTTCCTTCGGGCGGACGCCTGAAGCTTTCTTT CASSSFGRTPEAFF
TRBJ1-3 - - TRBV29-1 TGCAGCGTTGGGTGGGTTTGGGCTTCTGGAAACACCATATATTTT CSVGWVWASGNTIYF
TRBJ1-1 - - TRBV11-1 TGTGCCAGCAGCTTATTTGAGAAGAACACTGAAGCTTTCTTT CASSLFEKNTEAFF
TRBJ1-4 - - TRBV18 TGTGCCAGCTCACCATCGGGTAGAATGAAAAAACTGTTTTTT CASSPSGRMKKLFF
TRBJ1-2 - - TRBV9 TGTGCCAGCAGCCCTTCTGGGGGGGGGCGCGGTGGCTACACCTTC CASSPSGGGRGGYTF
TRBJ2-1 TRBD2 - TRBV6-4 TGTGCCAGCAGTGAAGGACTAGCGGGAGTTGATGAGCAGTTCTTC CASSEGLAGVDEQFF
TRBJ2-6 - few TRBV5-4 TGTGCCAGCAGCTCAGGGAACTCTGGGGCCAACGTCCTGACTTTC CASSSGNSGANVLTF
TRBJ2-7 TRBD2 - TRBV18 TGTGCCAGCTCACCGCTAGCGGTCGTCTCCTACGAGCAGTACTTC CASSPLAVVSYEQYF
TRBJ2-1 - - TRBV29-1 TGCAGCGTCCGAGCCGTGGCCAGCAATGAGCAGTTCTTC CSVRAVASNEQFF
TRBJ2-1 - - TRBV2 TGTGCCAGCACCCCTTTAGTGTCCTACAATGAGCAGTTCTTC CASTPLVSYNEQFF
TRBJ1-2 TRBD1 - TRBV9 TGTGCCAGCAGCGTAGCGACAGGGGGGTTGTACTACACCTTC CASSVATGGLYYTF
TRBJ2-7 TRBD1 few TRBV7-6 TGTGCCAGCAGCGGGACAGGGTCCCACGAGCAGTACTTC CASSGTGSHEQYF
TRBJ2-7 - few TRBV3-1/TRBV3-2 TGTGCCAGCAGCCAAGTTGGGTTTAGGACCTACGAGCAGTACTTC CASSQVGFRTYEQYF
TRBJ2-3 - - TRBV5-1 TGCGCCAGCAGCTTGGAGGGTACCGCAGATACGCAGTATTTT CASSLEGTADTQYF
TRBJ2-2 - - TRBV5-1 TGCGCCAGCAGCTTGGCCTCGGGACGAGGGTCCGGGGAGCTGTTTTTT CASSLASGRGSGELFF
TRBJ1-2 - once TRBV19 TGTGCCAGTAGTATAGGCCTGCGGATCCCAAATGGCTACACCTTC CASSIGLRIPNGYTF
TRBJ1-3 TRBD1 - TRBV5-1 TGCGCCAGCAGTCCAGGACAGGGTGGAAACACCATATATTTT CASSPGQGGNTIYF
TRBJ2-5 TRBD2 - TRBV7-3 TGTGCCAGCAGCCCTAATGGGGGGGGCGGGAGGGAGACCCAGTACTTC CASSPNGGGGRETQYF
TRBJ2-5 - - TRBV10-3 TGTGCCATCAGTGACCCGCTCACCCTAAACGGGGGTCAGTACTTC CAISDPLTLNGGQYF
TRBJ2-1 TRBD2 - TRBV15 TGTGCCACCAGCAGGGGACTAGCGGGAAACAATGAGCAGTTCTTC CATSRGLAGNNEQFF
TRBJ2-5 - - TRBV5-1 TGCGCCAGCAGCCGAACCAGGGGAAGAGAGACCCAGTACTTC CASSRTRGRETQYF
TRBJ1-1 - - TRBV7-3 TGTGCCAGCAGCTTAAAACCAACGGGGGGGAACACTGAAGCTTTCTTT CASSLKPTGGNTEAFF
TRBJ1-3 - - TRBV18 TGTGCCAGCTCACCTCCAGGGAAAGGCGCTGGAAACACCATATATTTT CASSPPGKGAGNTIYF
TRBJ1-2 - few TRBV27 TGTGCCAGCAGTCCCCGGGACGGTGCTCCCTATGGCTACACCTTC CASSPRDGAPYGYTF
TRBJ2-3 TRBD2 - TRBV28 TGTGCCAGCAGTTTATTGCCTAGCGGGGGTCTCACAGATACGCAGTATTTT CASSLLPSGGLTDTQYF
TRBJ1-2 - - TRBV9 TGTGCCAGCAGCGTAGGAGGGATCTATGGCTACACCTTC CASSVGGIYGYTF
TRBJ2-7 - few TRBV19 TGTGCCAGTAGCCGCTCGGCCGACGGGTTCTACGAGCAGTACTTC CASSRSADGFYEQYF
TRBJ1-1 - - TRBV6-5 TGTGCCAGCAGTTCCCTCCAACAGAAAGGTTCCGGAGCTTTCTTT CASSSLQQKGSGAFF
TRBJ2-5 TRBD2 - TRBV28 TGTGCCAGCCATACCCCGCGGGAGTGGAGGGAGACCCAGTACTTC CASHTPREWRETQYF
TRBJ2-1 - - TRBV3-1/TRBV3-2 TGTGCCAGCAGCCAAGCAAGGATGCTGAGCTCCTACAATGAGCAGTTCTTC CASSQARMLSSYNEQFF